This T cell receptor (beta chain) originates from a study of cytomegalovirus exposure and HLA in healthy donors. A remark on this clone: Its antigen is unidentified.

It was with 60 Vbeta and 13 Jbeta primers that the PCR ran. Some clones are missing from TCRdb's copy, which holds only in-frame ones; the method was immunoSEQ multiplex PCR. This sample has about 120,000 clones; around 68% occur once, and the top ten carry about 4.2%. CDR1 and CDR2 from the germline V gene are LNHDA and SQIVND (reference sequence). Trimming shortened V by 5 bases and J by 4 bases, and 11 bases separated the two germline ends. The CDR3 has 14 amino acids. Healthy donors of bone marrow made up the group. General study findings and limits: As a later analysis showed, a missense DCLRE1C variant was linked to trimming of TCR beta V- and J-genes. Clonal expansion, a later analysis showed, was greater in HLA-associated TCR beta chains than in equally common others. Solely CMV serostatus was available to characterize immune exposure.

The sample taken for sequencing was PBMCs. The rearrangement uses TRBV19 and TRBJ1-4; D perhaps matches TRBD1 (6 bases). This clonotype was sampled from a woman aged 40-49 years in good health and CMV-seropositive. CDR3 amino acids: CASSVSGVNEKLFF. CDR3 DNA sequence: TGTGCCAGTAGTGTGTCAGGGGTTAATGAAAAACTGTTTTTT.